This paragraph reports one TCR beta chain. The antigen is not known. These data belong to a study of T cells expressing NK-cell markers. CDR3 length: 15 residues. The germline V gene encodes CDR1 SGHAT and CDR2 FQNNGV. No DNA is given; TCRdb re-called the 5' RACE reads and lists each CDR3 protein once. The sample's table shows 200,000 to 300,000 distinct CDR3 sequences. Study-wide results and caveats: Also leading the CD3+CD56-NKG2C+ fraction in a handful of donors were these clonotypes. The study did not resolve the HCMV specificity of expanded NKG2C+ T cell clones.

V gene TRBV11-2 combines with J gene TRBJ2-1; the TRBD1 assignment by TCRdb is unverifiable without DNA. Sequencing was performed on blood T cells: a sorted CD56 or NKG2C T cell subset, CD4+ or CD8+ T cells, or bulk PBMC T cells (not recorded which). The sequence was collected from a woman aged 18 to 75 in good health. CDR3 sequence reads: CASSFLRDHYNEQFF.